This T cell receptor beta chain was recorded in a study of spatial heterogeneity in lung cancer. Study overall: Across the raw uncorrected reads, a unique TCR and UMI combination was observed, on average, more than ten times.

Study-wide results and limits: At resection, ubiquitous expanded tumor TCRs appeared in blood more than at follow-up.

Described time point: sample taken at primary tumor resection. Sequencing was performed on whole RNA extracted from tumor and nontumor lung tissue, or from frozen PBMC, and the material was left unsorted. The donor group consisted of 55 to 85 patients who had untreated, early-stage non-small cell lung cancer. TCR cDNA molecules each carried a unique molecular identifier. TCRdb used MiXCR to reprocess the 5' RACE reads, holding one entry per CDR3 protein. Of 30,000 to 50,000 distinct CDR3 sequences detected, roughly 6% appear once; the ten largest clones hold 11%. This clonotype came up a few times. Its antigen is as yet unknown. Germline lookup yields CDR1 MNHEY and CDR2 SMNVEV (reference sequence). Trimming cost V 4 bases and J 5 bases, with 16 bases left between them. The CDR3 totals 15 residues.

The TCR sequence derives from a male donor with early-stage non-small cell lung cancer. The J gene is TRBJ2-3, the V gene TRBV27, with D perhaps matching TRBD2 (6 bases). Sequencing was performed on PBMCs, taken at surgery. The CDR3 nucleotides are TGTGCCAGCAGTTGGTTCCCGGGGAGGCAAGATACGCAGTATTTT. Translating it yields CASSWFPGRQDTQYF.